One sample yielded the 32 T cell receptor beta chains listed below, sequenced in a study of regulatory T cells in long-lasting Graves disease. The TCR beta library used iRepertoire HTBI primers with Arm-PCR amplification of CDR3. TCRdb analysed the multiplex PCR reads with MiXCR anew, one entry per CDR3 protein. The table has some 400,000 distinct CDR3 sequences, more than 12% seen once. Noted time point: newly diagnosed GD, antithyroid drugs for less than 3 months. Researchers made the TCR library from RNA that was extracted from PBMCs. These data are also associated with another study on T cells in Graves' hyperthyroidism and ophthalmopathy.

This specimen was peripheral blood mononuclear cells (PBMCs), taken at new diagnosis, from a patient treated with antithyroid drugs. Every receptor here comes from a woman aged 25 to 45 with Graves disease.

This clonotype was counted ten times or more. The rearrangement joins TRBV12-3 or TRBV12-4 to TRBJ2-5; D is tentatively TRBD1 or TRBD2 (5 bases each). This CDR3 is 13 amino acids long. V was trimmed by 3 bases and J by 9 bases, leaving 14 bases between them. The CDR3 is CASSFGGRGSQYF. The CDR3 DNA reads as TGTGCCAGCAGTTTTGGGGGTCGGGGATCCCAGTACTTC.

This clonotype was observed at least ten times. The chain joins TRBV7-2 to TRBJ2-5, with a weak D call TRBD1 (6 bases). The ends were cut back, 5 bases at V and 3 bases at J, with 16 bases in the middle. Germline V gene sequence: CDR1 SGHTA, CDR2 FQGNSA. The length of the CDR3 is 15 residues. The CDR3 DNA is TGTGCCAGCAGCAGCGGCGGGTACAGGGAAGAGACCCAGTACTTC. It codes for CASSSGGYREETQYF.

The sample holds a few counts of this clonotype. The CDR3 sequence is CAWRGDSHYEQYF. CDR3 coding DNA: TGTGCCTGGAGGGGGGACAGCCACTACGAGCAGTACTTC. This rearrangement joins TRBV30 to TRBJ2-7; 7 nucleotides agree with TRBD1. Looked up from germline, CDR1 is GTSNPN and CDR2 is SVGIG (reference sequence). The trim removed 3 bases at V and 3 bases at J, leaving 5 bases unmatched. The CDR3 is made up of 13 amino acids.

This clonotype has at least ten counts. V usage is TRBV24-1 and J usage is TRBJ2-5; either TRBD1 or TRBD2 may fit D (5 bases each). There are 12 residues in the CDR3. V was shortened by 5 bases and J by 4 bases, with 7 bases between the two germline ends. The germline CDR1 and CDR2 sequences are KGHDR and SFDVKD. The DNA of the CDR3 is TGTGCCACCAGTGTTGGGGGAGAGACCCAGTACTTC. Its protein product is CATSVGGETQYF.

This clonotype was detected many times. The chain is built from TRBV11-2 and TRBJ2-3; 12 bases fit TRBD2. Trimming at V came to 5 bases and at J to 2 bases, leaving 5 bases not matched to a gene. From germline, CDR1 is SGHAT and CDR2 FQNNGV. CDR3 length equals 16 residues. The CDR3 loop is CASSPRLAGDTDTQYF. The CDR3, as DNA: TGTGCCAGCAGCCCCCGACTAGCGGGAGACACAGATACGCAGTATTTT.

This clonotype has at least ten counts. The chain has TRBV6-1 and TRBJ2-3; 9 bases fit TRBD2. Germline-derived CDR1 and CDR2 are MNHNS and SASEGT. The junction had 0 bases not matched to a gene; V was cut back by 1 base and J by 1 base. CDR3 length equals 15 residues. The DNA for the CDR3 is TGTGCCAGCAGTGAAGGACTAGCGGGCACAGATACGCAGTATTTT. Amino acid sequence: CASSEGLAGTDTQYF.

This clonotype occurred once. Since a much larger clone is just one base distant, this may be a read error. CDR3 in amino acids: CASSEWLQGVGEQYF. CDR3 bases: TGTGCCAGCAGTGAATGGCTGCAGGGCGTTGGGGAGCAGTACTTC. The chain links TRBV2 to TRBJ2-7; D perhaps matches TRBD1 (5 bases). Trimming stripped 2 bases from V and 7 bases from J, with 18 bases between. Germline V gives CDR1 SNHLY, CDR2 FYNNEI. The CDR3 runs 15 residues.

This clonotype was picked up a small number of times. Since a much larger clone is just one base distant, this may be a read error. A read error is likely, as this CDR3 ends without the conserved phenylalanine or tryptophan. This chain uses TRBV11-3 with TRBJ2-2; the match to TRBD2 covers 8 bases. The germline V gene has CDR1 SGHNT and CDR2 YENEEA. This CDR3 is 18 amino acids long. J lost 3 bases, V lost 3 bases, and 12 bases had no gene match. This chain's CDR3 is CASSFRAGVVSDTGELFS. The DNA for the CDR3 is TGTGCCAGCAGCTTCCGAGCGGGAGTAGTTTCGGACACCGGGGAGCTGTTTTCT.

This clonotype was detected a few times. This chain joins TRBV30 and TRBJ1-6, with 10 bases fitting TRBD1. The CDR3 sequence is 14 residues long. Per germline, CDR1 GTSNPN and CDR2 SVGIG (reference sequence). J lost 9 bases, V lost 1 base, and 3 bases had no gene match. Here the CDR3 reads CAWSGGTGVSPLHF. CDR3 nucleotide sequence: TGTGCCTGGAGTGGTGGGACAGGGGTTTCACCCCTCCACTTT. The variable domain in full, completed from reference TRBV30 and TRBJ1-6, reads SQTIHQWPATLVQPVGSPLSLECTVEGTSNPNLYWYRQAAGRGLQLLFYSVGIGQISSEVPQNLSASRPQDRQFILSSKKLLLSDSGFYLCAWSGGTGVSPLHFGNGTRLTVT.

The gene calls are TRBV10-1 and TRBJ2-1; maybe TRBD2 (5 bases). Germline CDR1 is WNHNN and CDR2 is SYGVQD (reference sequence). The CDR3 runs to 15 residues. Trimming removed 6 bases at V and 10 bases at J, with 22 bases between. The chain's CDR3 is CASSLGPSGVREQFF. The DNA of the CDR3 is TGCGCCAGCAGCCTCGGACCATCCGGGGTTAGGGAGCAGTTCTTC.

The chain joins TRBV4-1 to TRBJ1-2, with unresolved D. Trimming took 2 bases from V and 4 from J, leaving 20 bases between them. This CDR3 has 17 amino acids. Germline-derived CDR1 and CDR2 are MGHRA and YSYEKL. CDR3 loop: CASSQQGAPDPSYGYTF. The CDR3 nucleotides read TGCGCCAGCAGCCAACAAGGCGCACCAGACCCCTCCTATGGCTACACCTTC.

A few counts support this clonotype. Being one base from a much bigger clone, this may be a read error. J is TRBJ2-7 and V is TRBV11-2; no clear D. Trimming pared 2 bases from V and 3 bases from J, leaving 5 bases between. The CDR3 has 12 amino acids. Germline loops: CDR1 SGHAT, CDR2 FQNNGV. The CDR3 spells CASSLSIYEQYF. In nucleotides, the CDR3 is TGTGCCAGCAGCTTAAGCATCTACGAGCAGTACTTC.

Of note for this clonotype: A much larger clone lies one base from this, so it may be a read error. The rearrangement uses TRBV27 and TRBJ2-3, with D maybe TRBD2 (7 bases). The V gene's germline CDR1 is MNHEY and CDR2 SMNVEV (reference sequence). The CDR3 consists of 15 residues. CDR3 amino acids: CTSSLWGGPTDTQYF. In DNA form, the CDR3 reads TGTACCAGCAGTTTATGGGGGGGGCCCACAGATACGCAGTATTTT.

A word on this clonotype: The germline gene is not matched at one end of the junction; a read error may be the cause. This chain's CDR3 is CSAASIFPIGPNGQFF. The CDR3 nucleotides read TGCAGTGCTGCTAGCATCTTCCCAATCGGCCCCAATGGGCAGTTCTTC. The rearrangement uses TRBV20-1 and TRBJ2-1; maybe TRBD2 (5 bases). In germline, CDR1 is DFQATT, CDR2 SNEGSKA (reference sequence). There are 16 residues in the CDR3.

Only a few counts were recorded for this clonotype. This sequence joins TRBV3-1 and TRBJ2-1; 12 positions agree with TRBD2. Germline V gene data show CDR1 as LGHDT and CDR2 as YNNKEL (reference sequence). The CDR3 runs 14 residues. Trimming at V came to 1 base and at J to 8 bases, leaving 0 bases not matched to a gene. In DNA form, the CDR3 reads TGTGCCAGCAGCCAAGGACTAGCGGGAGATGAGCAGTTCTTC. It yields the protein CASSQGLAGDEQFF.

This chain's CDR3 is CASSLGTDTGELFF. CDR3 DNA: TGCGCCAGCAGCCTAGGGACAGACACCGGGGAGCTGTTTTTT. The gene calls are TRBV4-1 and TRBJ2-2; 7 positions match TRBD1. This CDR3 is 14 amino acids long. V lost 4 bases, J lost 3 bases, and 2 bases stayed unmatched. CDR1 and CDR2 (germline): MGHRA, YSYEKL.

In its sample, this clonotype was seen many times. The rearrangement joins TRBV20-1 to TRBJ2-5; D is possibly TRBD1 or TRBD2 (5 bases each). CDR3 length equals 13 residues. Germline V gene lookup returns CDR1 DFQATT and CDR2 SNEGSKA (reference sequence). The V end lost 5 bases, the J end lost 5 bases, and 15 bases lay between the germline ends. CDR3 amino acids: CSASRGPGETQYF. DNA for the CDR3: TGCAGTGCTTCTAGGGGTCCGGGGGAGACCCAGTACTTC.

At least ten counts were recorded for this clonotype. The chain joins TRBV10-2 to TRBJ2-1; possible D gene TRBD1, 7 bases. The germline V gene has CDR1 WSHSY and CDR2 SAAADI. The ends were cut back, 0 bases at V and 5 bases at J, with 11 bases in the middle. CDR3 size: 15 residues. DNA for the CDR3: TGCGCCAGCAGTGAGTCGGCAGGGGGGCACAATGAGCAGTTCTTC. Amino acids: CASSESAGGHNEQFF.

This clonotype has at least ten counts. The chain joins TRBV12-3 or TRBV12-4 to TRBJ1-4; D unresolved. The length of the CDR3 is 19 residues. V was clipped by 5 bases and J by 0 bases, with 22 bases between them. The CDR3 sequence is CASSIRPLSQAATNEKLFF. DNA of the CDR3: TGTGCCAGCAGTATCCGGCCGCTATCTCAAGCTGCAACTAATGAAAAACTGTTTTTT.

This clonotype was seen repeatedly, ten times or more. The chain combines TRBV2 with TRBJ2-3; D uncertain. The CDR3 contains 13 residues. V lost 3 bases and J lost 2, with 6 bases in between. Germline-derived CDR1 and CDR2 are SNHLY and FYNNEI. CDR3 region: CASSEEYTDTQYF. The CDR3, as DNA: TGTGCCAGCAGTGAGGAGTACACAGATACGCAGTATTTT.

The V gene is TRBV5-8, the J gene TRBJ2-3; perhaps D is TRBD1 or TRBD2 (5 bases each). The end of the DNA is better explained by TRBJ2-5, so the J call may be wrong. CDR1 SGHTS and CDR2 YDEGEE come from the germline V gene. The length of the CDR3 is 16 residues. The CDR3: CASGPPRGSSGETQYF. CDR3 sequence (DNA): TGTGCCAGCGGGCCTCCTCGCGGGTCCTCAGGGGAGACCCAGTACTTC.

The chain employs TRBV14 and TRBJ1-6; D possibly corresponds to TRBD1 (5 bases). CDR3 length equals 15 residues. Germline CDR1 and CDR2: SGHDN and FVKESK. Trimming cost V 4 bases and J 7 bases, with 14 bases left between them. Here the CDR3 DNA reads TGTGCCAGCAGCCCACTAGGGGAATGGAATTCACCCCTCCACTTT. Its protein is CASSPLGEWNSPLHF.

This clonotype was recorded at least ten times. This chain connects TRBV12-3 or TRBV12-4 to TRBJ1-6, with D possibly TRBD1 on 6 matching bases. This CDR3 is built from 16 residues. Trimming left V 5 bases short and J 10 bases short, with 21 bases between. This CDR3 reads CASSALGGPTVSPLHF. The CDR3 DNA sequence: TGTGCCAGCAGTGCCCTCGGGGGGCCTACCGTGTCACCCCTCCACTTT.

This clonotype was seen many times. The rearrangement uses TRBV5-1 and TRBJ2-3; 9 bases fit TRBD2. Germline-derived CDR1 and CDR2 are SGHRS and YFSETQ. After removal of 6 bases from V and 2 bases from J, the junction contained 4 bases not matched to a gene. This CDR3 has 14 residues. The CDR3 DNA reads TGCGCCAGCAAAATAGCGGGGGACACAGATACGCAGTATTTT. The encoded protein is CASKIAGDTDTQYF.

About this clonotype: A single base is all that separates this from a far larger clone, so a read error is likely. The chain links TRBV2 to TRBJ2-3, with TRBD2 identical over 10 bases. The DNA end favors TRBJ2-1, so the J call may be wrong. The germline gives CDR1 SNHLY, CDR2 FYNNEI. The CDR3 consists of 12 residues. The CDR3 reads CANKRLAGQQFF. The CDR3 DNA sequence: TGTGCCAACAAAAGACTAGCGGGCCAGCAGTTCTTC.

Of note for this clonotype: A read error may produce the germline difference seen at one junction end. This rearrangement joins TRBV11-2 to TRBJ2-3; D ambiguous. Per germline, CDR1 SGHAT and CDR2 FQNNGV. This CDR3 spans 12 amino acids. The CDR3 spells CACSTDTDTQYF. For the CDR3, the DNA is TGTGCCTGCAGCACGGACACAGATACGCAGTATTTT.

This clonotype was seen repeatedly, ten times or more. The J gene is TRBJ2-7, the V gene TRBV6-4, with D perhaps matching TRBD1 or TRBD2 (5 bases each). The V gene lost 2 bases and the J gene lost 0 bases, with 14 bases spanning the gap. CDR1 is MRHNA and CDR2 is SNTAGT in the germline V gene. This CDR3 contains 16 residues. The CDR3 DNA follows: TGTGCCAGCAGTGACGCCGGGACGGAGAGCTCCTACGAGCAGTACTTC. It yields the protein CASSDAGTESSYEQYF.

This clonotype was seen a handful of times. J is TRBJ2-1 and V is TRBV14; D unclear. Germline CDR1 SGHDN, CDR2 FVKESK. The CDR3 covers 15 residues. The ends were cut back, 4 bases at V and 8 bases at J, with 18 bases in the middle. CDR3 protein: CASSRERLYGDEQFF. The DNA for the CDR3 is TGTGCCAGCAGCCGTGAGAGACTTTATGGCGATGAGCAGTTCTTC.

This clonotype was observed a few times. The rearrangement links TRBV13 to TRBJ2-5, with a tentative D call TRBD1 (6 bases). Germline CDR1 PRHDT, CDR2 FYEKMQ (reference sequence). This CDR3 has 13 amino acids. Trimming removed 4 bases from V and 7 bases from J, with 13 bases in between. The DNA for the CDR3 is TGTGCCAGCAGCTGGGACAACAAAGGGACCCAGTACTTC. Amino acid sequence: CASSWDNKGTQYF. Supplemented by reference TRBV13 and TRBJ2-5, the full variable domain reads AAGVIQSPRHLIKEKRETATLKCYPIPRHDTVYWYQQGPGQDPQFLISFYEKMQSDKGSIPDRFSAQQFSDYHSELNMSSLELGDSALYFCASSWDNKGTQYFGPGTRLLVL.

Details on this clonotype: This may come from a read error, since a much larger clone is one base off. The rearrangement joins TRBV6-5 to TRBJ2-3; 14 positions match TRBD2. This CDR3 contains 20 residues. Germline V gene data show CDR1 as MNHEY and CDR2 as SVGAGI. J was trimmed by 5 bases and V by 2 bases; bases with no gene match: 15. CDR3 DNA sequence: TGTGCCAGCAGTTACCCCTACCCCGGGACTAGCGGGAGAAGAGAAGATACGCAGTATTTT. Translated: CASSYPYPGTSGRREDTQYF.

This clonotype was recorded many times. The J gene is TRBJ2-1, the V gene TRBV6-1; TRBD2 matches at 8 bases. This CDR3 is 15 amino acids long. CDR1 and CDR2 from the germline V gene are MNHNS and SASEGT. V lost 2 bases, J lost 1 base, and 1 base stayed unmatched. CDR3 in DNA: TGTGCCAGCAGTGAACCGGGGGGGTCCTACAATGAGCAGTTCTTC. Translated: CASSEPGGSYNEQFF.

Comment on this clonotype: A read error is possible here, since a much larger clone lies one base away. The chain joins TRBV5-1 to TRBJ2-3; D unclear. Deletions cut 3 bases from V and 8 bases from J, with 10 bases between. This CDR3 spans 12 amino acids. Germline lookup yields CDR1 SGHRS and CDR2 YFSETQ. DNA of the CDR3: TGCGCCAGCAGCTCTAACCCAGGTACGCAGTATTTT. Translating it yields CASSSNPGTQYF.